The rows below give T cell receptor beta chains drawn from one sample of a study of regulatory T cells in long-lasting Graves disease. MiXCR was run by TCRdb on the multiplex PCR reads, yielding one entry per CDR3 protein. This table holds approximately 300,000 distinct CDR3 sequences, 15% to 20% found once. The source material was peripheral blood mononuclear cells (PBMCs), sampled at new diagnosis, from a patient treated with antithyroid drugs. Receptor source: a female donor with Graves disease. Each CDR3 is given without its conserved first and last residue. Some rows have no size entry. The others give once, few or many, or a class for an expanded clone.

TRBV2	many	TRBJ1-1	ASSRGQPTEAF
TRBV24-1	many	TRBJ1-5	ATSDLPGDQPQH
TRBV12-3/TRBV12-4	.	TRBJ2-1	ASSIPQGGRGSYNEQF
TRBV28	many	TRBJ2-1	ASSSPGLAAIEQF
TRBV20-1	many	TRBJ2-7	SARDPRGLAAYEQY
TRBV6-1	many	TRBJ1-2	ASSTKRTGDNYGYT
TRBV9	.	TRBJ2-3	ASSVQDTSTDTQY
TRBV5-1	many	TRBJ2-3	ASSLLADYTDTQY
TRBV28	many	TRBJ2-3	ALRGTGGTDTQY
TRBV28	many	TRBJ1-3	ASSSEGNTIY
TRBV20-1	many	TRBJ1-1	SASGQGGTEAF
TRBV28	.	TRBJ1-5	ASNPPGPGTGSQPQH
TRBV28	many	TRBJ2-5	ATQGPGQETQY
TRBV6-4	many	TRBJ2-3	ASSDSSGSSTDTQY
TRBV2	many	TRBJ1-2	ASSGGRNYGYT
TRBV5-1	.	TRBJ1-1	ASSLVPGRADTEAF
TRBV7-2	once	TRBJ2-7	ASTLPGATGEQY
TRBV5-1	.	TRBJ1-3	ASRGGDTIY
TRBV6-2/TRBV6-3	many	TRBJ1-1	ASSQRDTWETEAF
TRBV19	.	TRBJ1-2	ASSILGAGYT
TRBV7-9	many	TRBJ2-3	ASSPTGLTDTQY
TRBV27	many	TRBJ2-3	ASSPRKTSGRVPDTQY
TRBV5-6	.	TRBJ2-2	ASSLGLAGGTGELF
TRBV5-1	few	TRBJ2-7	ASSSGMEQY
TRBV6-1	many	TRBJ2-5	ASSETPSGSVETQY
TRBV29-1	many	TRBJ2-1	SVWTVDNEQF
TRBV19	many	TRBJ2-3	ASSIPLAGSTDTQY
TRBV19	many	TRBJ2-1	ASSTAGRGHNEQF
TRBV2	many	TRBJ1-6	ASNFQGAGYNSPLH
TRBV12-3/TRBV12-4	many	TRBJ1-5	ASSLRYPPDDNQPQH
TRBV7-9	few	TRBJ2-5	ASSFLSWRERSVETQY
TRBV18	.	TRBJ2-7	ASSPGTSGSGEQY
TRBV18	few	TRBJ2-2	ASSPTLPGLNTGELF
TRBV4-1	many	TRBJ1-5	ASSQEVGQGGQPQH
TRBV30	many	TRBJ1-1	AWSVKNTEAF
TRBV2	many	TRBJ2-5	ASSESAQGWNQETQY
TRBV5-4	.	TRBJ2-1	ASRTGGPLRNEMGQF
TRBV20-1	.	TRBJ2-1	SARDPPVQF
TRBV4-2	.	TRBJ1-4	ASSQDPGTGNEKLF
TRBV6-1	many	TRBJ2-1	ASTDVRLDNNEQF
TRBV7-2	many	TRBJ2-5	ASSFTIYRGGRKTQY
TRBV6-2/TRBV6-3	.	TRBJ1-1	ASKGYGDTEAF
TRBV14	many	TRBJ2-5	ASSPSGRGETQY
TRBV6-1	few	TRBJ2-7	ASSEALAGDLYEQY
TRBV6-2/TRBV6-3	many	TRBJ2-2	ASSRLVYPNTGELF
TRBV5-1	many	TRBJ2-5	ASSWGLADQETQY
TRBV28	.	TRBJ2-7	ASSLGEQD
TRBV28	many	TRBJ1-5	ASMDSNQPQH
TRBV20-1	many	TRBJ2-7	SAKTAFSYEQY